The entry below describes one T cell receptor (beta chain). The data stem from a study of blood T cell repertoires in COVID-19. CDR3 length: 18 amino acids. Trimming cost V 4 bases and J 1 base; bases outside gene matches: 14. CDR1 is SGHNT and CDR2 is YYREEE in the germline V gene (reference sequence). Profiling relied on immunoSEQ multiplex PCR, and the TCRdb table lists in-frame clones only, not all of them. This table has around 220,000 clones, 75% to 95% appearing once. The chain carries TRBV5-4 and TRBJ2-4; 7 bases match TRBD2. The sequenced sample consisted of PBMCs or T cells enriched from blood (not recorded which). The clonotype comes from a woman in her late teens or twenties who had recovered from COVID-19. CDR3 amino acids: CASSEGGYAGVAKNIQYF. The CDR3 nucleotides read TGTGCCAGCAGCGAGGGCGGTTACGCGGGAGTCGCCAAAAACATTCAGTACTTC.